These T cell receptor beta chains were read from a single sample in a study of neoadjuvant anti-PD-1 for oral cavity cancer. The assay was immunoSEQ multiplex PCR, and TCRdb's table has in-frame clones only and misses some. In the table there are 6,000 to 7,500 clones, about two thirds of which are singletons. The sequences come from PBMCs, collected before nivolumab (anti-PD-1) treatment. The receptors were sampled from a person aged 35-79 years with oral cavity squamous cell carcinoma. The CDR3 runs from the conserved cysteine through the conserved F or W. D genes are given only for firm matches. Clone size is given for some rows only: seen once, a few or many times, or a class if the clone is expanded.

j_call clone_size v_call d_call cdr3_nt cdr3_aa
TRBJ2-1 . TRBV11-3 TRBD1 TGTGCCAGCAGCTTAGGGACAGGGGGGGAGTCCTACAATGAGCAGTTCTTC CASSLGTGGESYNEQFF
TRBJ2-1 . TRBV6-5 TRBD1 TGTGCCAGCAGCTTCCGGACAGGCCCAAACAATGAGCAGTTCTTC CASSFRTGPNNEQFF
TRBJ2-5 . TRBV5-1 . TGCGCCAGCAGCCCCCGGAACGGGCAAGAGACCCAGTACTTC CASSPRNGQETQYF
TRBJ1-1 . TRBV2 . TGTGCCAGCAGTGCAGATGTGAACACTGAAGCTTTCTTT CASSADVNTEAFF
TRBJ2-7 few TRBV19 . TGTGCCAGTAGTCCCCAGAAAGACATGACCGAGCAGTACTTC CASSPQKDMTEQYF
TRBJ1-6 few TRBV6-4 . TGTGCCAGCAGTGACAGGGATAATTCACCCCTCCACTTT CASSDRDNSPLHF
TRBJ2-5 . TRBV2 . TGTGCCAGCAGTGATTGGGCAGGGCTTCAAGAGACCCAGTACTTC CASSDWAGLQETQYF
TRBJ2-6 . TRBV5-6 . TGTGCCAGCAGCTTGTTGGGTCTCGCAGATGGGGCCAACGTCCTGACTTTC CASSLLGLADGANVLTF
TRBJ2-1 . TRBV7-2 TRBD1 TGTGCCAGCAGCTACGGACAGGGCTACAATGAGCAGTTCTTC CASSYGQGYNEQFF
TRBJ1-4 once TRBV5-1 . TGCGCCAGCAGTCAGGGGCAGGGTAGTGAAAAACTGTTTTTT CASSQGQGSEKLFF
TRBJ2-3 . TRBV19 TRBD1 TGTGCCAGTAGCCCACAGGGGGCCACAGATACGCAGTATTTT CASSPQGATDTQYF
TRBJ1-6 few TRBV15 TRBD1 TGTGCCACCAGCAGAGATTGGCAGGGGGCTTATAATTCACCCCTCCACTTT CATSRDWQGAYNSPLHF
TRBJ2-2 . TRBV5-1 . TGCGCCAGCAGTCCCCGACGGAACACCGGGGAGCTGTTTTTT CASSPRRNTGELFF
TRBJ1-5 . TRBV10-2 . TGCGCCAGCACCATGTCAGGGGCTCAGCCCCAGCATTTT CASTMSGAQPQHF
TRBJ1-2 . TRBV27 . TGTGCCAGCAGTTTAATGGCCGGGGGAGGCTACACCTTC CASSLMAGGGYTF
TRBJ2-4 . TRBV28 . TGTGCCAGCTCCCCAGCGGGACAGACCACTACCAAAAACATTCAGTACTTC CASSPAGQTTTKNIQYF
TRBJ1-5 . TRBV7-9 . TGTGCCAGCAGCTTTCTAGGGGACAATCAGCCCCAGCATTTT CASSFLGDNQPQHF
TRBJ2-1 . TRBV10-3 TRBD2 TGTGCCATCAGGGAACTAGCGGGGGTGCGGGGTGAGCAGTTCTTC CAIRELAGVRGEQFF